One sample yielded the 10 T cell receptor beta chains listed below, sequenced in a study of OX40 agonist ivuxolimab in advanced cancers. The table came from immunoSEQ multiplex PCR; TCRdb's copy has only in-frame clones and leaves some out. The sample has some 15,000 clones, 65% to 80% seen once. The source was CD4+ or CD8+ T cells sorted from blood, collected in a trial of the OX40 agonist ivuxolimab. All receptors derive from an adult with an advanced solid tumor such as melanoma, head and neck, liver or kidney cancer.

The chain joins TRBV30 to TRBJ2-1; 12 bases align to TRBD2. The CDR3 is 14 residues long. Germline-derived CDR1 and CDR2 are GTSNPN and SVGIG (reference sequence). Trimming took 5 bases from V and 9 from J; bases not matched to a gene: 8. In DNA form, the CDR3 reads TGTGCCTGGGATCTAGCGGGAGGGCCCGGTGAGCAGTTCTTC. Its protein product is CAWDLAGGPGEQFF. Full variable domain (outside the CDR3, taken from reference TRBV30 and TRBJ2-1): SQTIHQWPATLVQPVGSPLSLECTVEGTSNPNLYWYRQAAGRGLQLLFYSVGIGQISSEVPQNLSASRPQDRQFILSSKKLLLSDSGFYLCAWDLAGGPGEQFFGPGTRLTVL.

The V and J genes are TRBV10-1 and TRBJ2-3, with TRBD2 matching 9 bases. V was pared by 3 bases and J by 4 bases, with 2 bases of the junction left unmatched. Germline V gene lookup returns CDR1 WNHNN and CDR2 SYGVQD (reference sequence). This CDR3 comprises 14 residues. The CDR3 protein is CASSDQREADTQYF. Here the CDR3 DNA reads TGCGCCAGCAGTGATCAGCGGGAGGCAGATACGCAGTATTTT.

There are a few counts of this clone. V and J are TRBV4-1 and TRBJ2-5; possible D gene TRBD2, 6 bases. The germline V and J ends were trimmed by 0 bases and 5 bases, with 16 bases remaining between them. CDR1 is MGHRA and CDR2 is YSYEKL in the germline V gene. The CDR3 length is 16 residues. The CDR3 loop is CASSQDGAGRGETQYF. CDR3 in DNA: TGCGCCAGCAGCCAAGATGGCGCAGGACGGGGGGAGACCCAGTACTTC.

This chain connects TRBV2 to TRBJ2-5, with 12 bases matching TRBD2. The J call may be wrong; the DNA end is better matched by TRBJ2-7. The germline V gene encodes CDR1 SNHLY and CDR2 FYNNEI. This CDR3 spans 15 amino acids. The CDR3 sequence: CASIPSGRAVDEQYF. DNA for the CDR3: TGTGCCAGCATCCCTAGCGGGAGGGCCGTCGACGAGCAGTACTTC.

The DNA of the CDR3 is TGTGCCATCAGTGGGGGACAGGGCGTCCCCGATTCACCCCTCCACTTT. This sequence encodes CAISGGQGVPDSPLHF. This sequence joins TRBV10-3 and TRBJ1-6; 9 bases fit TRBD1. CDR3 length: 16 amino acids. V dropped 4 bases and J dropped 8; count of bases not matched to a gene: 9. Germline assignment: CDR1 ENHRY and CDR2 SYGVKD.

The V and J genes are TRBV11-2 and TRBJ2-3; possible D gene TRBD1, 5 bases. Germline CDR1 reads SGHAT; CDR2 reads FQNNGV. The CDR3 is 12 amino acids. V was shortened by 7 bases and J by 7 bases, with 12 bases between the two germline ends. The CDR3 reads CASTGQLNTQYF. The DNA of the CDR3 is TGTGCCAGCACCGGACAACTTAATACGCAGTATTTT.

The chain recombines TRBV20-1 with TRBJ2-3; 10 nucleotides agree with TRBD2. The CDR3 is 11 residues long. The ends lost 3 bases at V and 14 bases at J; junction bases unmatched: 5. The germline V gene encodes CDR1 DFQATT and CDR2 SNEGSKA (reference sequence). The CDR3 loop is CSARSGRDAYF. The CDR3 coding sequence is TGCAGTGCTAGGAGCGGGAGGGACGCGTATTTT.

The chain links TRBV7-9 to TRBJ1-1; no definite D call. The CDR3 is 15 residues long. The germline V and J ends were trimmed by 4 bases and 4 bases, with 16 bases remaining between them. CDR1 and CDR2 (germline): SEHNR, FQNEAQ (reference sequence). The CDR3 loop is CASSSLAGLFTEAFF. DNA of the CDR3: TGTGCCAGCAGCTCCTTGGCCGGGTTGTTCACTGAAGCTTTCTTT.

The CDR3 DNA sequence: TGTGCCAGCAGCTTAGTACAGGGTGATGGCTACACCTTC. As protein: CASSLVQGDGYTF. The V and J genes are TRBV11-3 and TRBJ1-2, with D possibly matching TRBD1 (6 bases). Germline assignment: CDR1 SGHNT and CDR2 YENEEA. The CDR3 is 13 amino acids. With 1 base removed from V and 6 bases from J, the gap between germline ends came to 9 bases.

V gene TRBV11-3 combines with J gene TRBJ1-2, with a possible D match to TRBD1 (6 bases). Looked up from germline, CDR1 is SGHNT and CDR2 is YENEEA. Trimming left V 3 bases short and J 2 bases short, with 10 bases between. The CDR3 extends over 14 amino acids. CDR3 DNA sequence: TGTGCCAGCAGCTTGGCAGGGGCGAACTATGGCTACACCTTC. Its protein is CASSLAGANYGYTF.